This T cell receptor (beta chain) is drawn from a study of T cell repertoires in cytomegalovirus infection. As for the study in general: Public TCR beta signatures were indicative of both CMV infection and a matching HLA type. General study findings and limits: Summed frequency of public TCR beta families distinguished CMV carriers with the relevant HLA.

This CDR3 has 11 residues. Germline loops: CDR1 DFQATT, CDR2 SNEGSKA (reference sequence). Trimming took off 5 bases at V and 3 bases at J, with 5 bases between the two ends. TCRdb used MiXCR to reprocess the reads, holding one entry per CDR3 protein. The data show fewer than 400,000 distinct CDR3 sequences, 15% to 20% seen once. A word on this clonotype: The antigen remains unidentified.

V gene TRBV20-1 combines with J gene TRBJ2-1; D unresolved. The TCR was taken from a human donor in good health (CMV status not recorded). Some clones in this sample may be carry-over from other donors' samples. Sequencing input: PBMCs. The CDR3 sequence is CSAGLYNEQFF. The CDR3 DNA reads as TGCAGTGCTGGGCTCTACAATGAGCAGTTCTTC.